This T cell receptor (beta chain) appears in the sequencing data of a study of T cell repertoires in cytomegalovirus infection (dated by TCRdb to between 2017 and 2020). Some background on the complete study: The HLA type of each donor mattered for the analysis, because public TCR beta signatures pointed to carriage of CMV infection along with the matching HLA type.

Beyond this particular receptor, the publication reports: Cumulative frequency of public TCR beta family members discriminated carriers of CMV infection plus the relevant HLA type in this cohort and an independent roughly 350-donor cohort. The ex vivo response was dominated by HLA-C-restricted CMV-specific TCR beta clonotypes, which also provided the single most frequent clonotype in two of eight donors.

Sequencing took place on an Illumina HiSeq 1500. The public reads were reanalyzed by TCRdb: fastp trimming at Q25, MiXCR alignment, in-frame beta chains only. Rows matching on CDR3 protein sequence are summarized as one entry with the most common DNA and genes. In this sample the table shows more than 650,000 distinct CDR3 sequences, 35% to 45% of which occur a single time. The ten largest clonotypes hold around 2.8% of the sample. This clonotype has only a few counts. The specificity of this receptor is unknown. No per-base quality is available; no much larger clone lies one base away. V is reduced by 3 bases and J by 2 bases, leaving a spacing of 13 bases between them. The germline V gene provides CDR1 SGHTA and CDR2 FQGNSA. Its CDR3 holds 15 amino acids, cysteine through phenylalanine. The entry retains the CDR3 DNA only, 45 bases that are in frame from base 1.

The material sequenced was PBMCs. This receptor chain uses TRBV7-2 and TRBJ1-1, and possibly TRBD1, on 6 matching bases. The TCR comes from a human donor in good health (CMV status not recorded). Some clones in this sample may be carry-over from other donors' samples. The CDR3 here reads CASSFPYRVNTEAFF. Read as DNA, the sequence is TGTGCCAGCAGCTTTCCCTACAGGGTAAACACTGAAGCTTTCTTT.